This TCR beta chain was retrieved from a study of molecular identifiers for immune sequencing clone quantification (dated by TCRdb to the late 2010s). Regarding the research as a whole: In a replicate experiment, RNA from roughly 21,000 or 96,000 naive CD8 T cells was split into five aliquots, four of which were sequenced. CD8 T cells were used in a methods study to benchmark molecular-identifier clustering-based TCR repertoire sequencing (MIDCIRS) and TCR RNA copy counting.

This clonotype was seen many times. The specificity of this receptor is unknown. No much larger clone is present one base from it, and per-base qualities are unavailable. Libraries of naive CD8 T cells were built from around 18,000 to 910,000 sorted cells, with 10%, 30% or 50% of the purified RNA used. Naive CD8 T cells were FACS-sorted as CD8+CD4-CCR7+CD45RA+ on a BD FACSAria II into RLT Plus buffer. To test detection sensitivity, Jurkat RNA equivalent to approximately ten TCR copies was spiked into samples of roughly 18,000-1,000,000 naive CD8 T cells. CD8 T cells were enriched using RosetteSep CD8+ T Cell Enrichment Cocktail and Ficoll-Paque, and the enriched cells then underwent ACK red cell lysis. What the authors observed across the whole study: Modeling gave about three recovered TCR RNA copies per cell versus around 9.9 by digital PCR, implying roughly 30% capture efficiency. When barcode sub-clustering was omitted, TCR diversity was inflated by chimeric consensus sequences, with chimeras reaching as high as 47%. Spiked-in Jurkat TCR RNA (approximately 9 copies' worth), which is not part of the donor repertoire, was contained in the naive libraries. In CMV-specific effector cells, clones with more than 20 RNA copies contained over 99% of molecules, whereas in naive cells such clones contained under 1% of molecules. A single cell's worth of spiked-in Jurkat TCR RNA was reported detectable even among 900,000 to 1,000,000 naive CD8 T cells. Highly expanded clone sizes could be underestimated because identical TCR molecules may share a barcode.

Library method: PCR. TCRdb shows the sequencer as Illumina HiSeq 4000. Bulk TCR libraries were generated as previously described, with the TCR primers listed in Table S5 used. Total RNA was purified with the Qiagen AllPrep DNA/RNA kit. Before analysis, reads from multiple sequencing runs of the same library were pooled. The study's own analysis went as follows. Reads were retained only if their TCR constant sequence matched exactly, and those retained reads were trimmed to 150 nt and grouped according to their 12-nt molecular barcodes. Reads within each barcode group were sub-clustered using a 15% Levenshtein threshold, and quality-weighted consensus sequences were constructed for each RNA molecule. Non-functional sequences were removed, as were lower-count sequences one edit away from another. Barcode sub-clusters with fewer than 20% of the maximum read count were removed, based on fitting two negative binomial distributions. The raw public data were reprocessed by TCRdb itself: fastp quality trimming at Q25, MiXCR clonotype calling, in-frame beta chains only. Each entry merges the rows of one CDR3 protein and shows their most common DNA and genes. TCRdb's processing, not the study's, gives the V and J calls here. The sample profile shows 600,000 to 650,000 distinct CDR3 sequences; 15% to 20% of them were found once. Around 0.9% of the sample lies in the top ten.

This TCR was recovered from a human donor in good health. Some libraries in this study had Jurkat cell RNA spiked in. The sequenced sample consisted of naive CD8+ T cells from blood, with Jurkat cell RNA spiked in. The sample's cell subset or site label is to be understood as: FACS-sorted CD8+CD4-CCR7+CD45RA+ naive T cells.

CDR3 protein: CASSLVGQGYGYTF. The nucleotide sequence reads TGTGCCAGCAGCTTAGTCGGACAGGGATATGGCTACACCTTC. The chain couples TRBV7-2 to TRBJ1-2; TRBD1 fits 8 bases in the junction. The CDR3 has 14 amino acids, counting the end cysteine and phenylalanine. The entry retains the CDR3 DNA only, 42 bases that are in frame from base 1. V ends up 1 base short and J 5 bases short, with an unmatched junction base count of 3. Sequences SGHTA (CDR1) and FQGNSA (CDR2) are obtained from the germline V gene.